This TCR beta chain is drawn from a study of CD8 T cells in Susac syndrome. CDR3 length: 13 amino acids. Trimming left V 4 bases short and J 3 bases short, with 11 bases between. The germline CDR1 and CDR2 sequences are SGHRS and YFSETQ. Only one count was recorded for this clonotype. Random hexamers served to reverse transcribe about 0.45 to 1 ug RNA. TCRdb re-called the immunoSEQ multiplex PCR reads through MiXCR, storing one row per CDR3 protein. The sample has roughly 200,000 distinct CDR3 sequences, around 96% seen once; the top ten hold 0.085% to 0.12%. The material sequenced was CD4+ T cells from PBMCs. V gene TRBV5-1 combines with J gene TRBJ2-7, with a weak D call TRBD2 (5 bases). This TCR was sampled from a human donor in good health. CDR3 coding DNA: TGCGCCAGCAGCGTAACTAGGGACTACGAGCAGTACTTC. Protein: CASSVTRDYEQYF.